These T cell receptor beta chains were read from a single sample in a study of T cell responses to AZD1222 COVID-19 vaccine. The table came from immunoSEQ multiplex PCR; TCRdb's copy has only in-frame clones and leaves some out. The table lists about 150,000 clones, 89% of them singletons. The sample was peripheral blood, taken on day 0 of AZD1222 vaccination. The receptors were gathered from an adult in good health. CDR3s include the opening cysteine and the closing phenylalanine or tryptophan. D genes are given only for firm matches. Rows may omit the clone size; those that give it use once, few, many or a size class.

size,V,D,J,DNA,CDR3
once,TRBV7-2,NA,TRBJ1-3,TGTGCCAGCACCCCATTGGGCCGAAACACCATATATTTT,CASTPLGRNTIYF
NA,TRBV5-4,TRBD1,TRBJ1-2,TGTGCCAGCAGCTTGTCAGGGGGCGCGGGAGGAGGCTACACCTTC,CASSLSGGAGGGYTF
NA,TRBV2,TRBD1,TRBJ1-5,TGTGCCAGCAGCAACAGGGGGCAGCCCCAGCATTTT,CASSNRGQPQHF
NA,TRBV7-2,NA,TRBJ1-5,TGTGCCAGCAGCCCCAGGGTCGGGAGCAATCAGCCCCAGCATTTT,CASSPRVGSNQPQHF
NA,TRBV18,NA,TRBJ2-2,TGTGCCAGCTCACCGTCCGGGCAGGGCGGCACCGGGGAGCTGTTTTTT,CASSPSGQGGTGELFF
NA,TRBV5-1,NA,TRBJ1-4,TGCGCCAGCAGCCCGGACGGTAATGAAAAACTGTTTTTT,CASSPDGNEKLFF
NA,TRBV18,NA,TRBJ1-2,TGTGCCAGCTCACCACCCGGCAGGGCCCCCGGCTACACCTTC,CASSPPGRAPGYTF
NA,TRBV20-1,NA,TRBJ2-7,TGCAGTGCCCCCGGAGTGTACGAGCAGTACTTC,CSAPGVYEQYF
NA,TRBV5-4,NA,TRBJ2-5,TGTGCCAGCAGCTTGGGGGCAGGACAAGAGACCCAGTACTTC,CASSLGAGQETQYF
NA,TRBV4-1,NA,TRBJ1-4,TGCGCCAGCAGCCACTTCAGGGTGTCTGAAAAACTGTTTTTT,CASSHFRVSEKLFF
once,TRBV7-7,NA,TRBJ2-3,TGTGCCAGCAGTTACGGCGAGGAAGGCACGCAGTATTTT,CASSYGEEGTQYF
NA,TRBV5-1,TRBD1,TRBJ2-2,TGCGCCAGCAGTGTACAGGGGGACACCGGGGAGCTGTTTTTT,CASSVQGDTGELFF
NA,TRBV5-1,NA,TRBJ1-1,TGCGCCAGCAGCTTGACCGCTGGGATAAGATCTGGTGAAGCTTTCTTT,CASSLTAGIRSGEAFF
NA,TRBV2,NA,TRBJ1-1,TGTGCCAGCAGTGAAATAGGCCCCGAAGCTTTCTTT,CASSEIGPEAFF
NA,TRBV5-4,NA,TRBJ2-1,TGTGCCAGCAGCTTGGAGTGGCAGGGTTTGAATGAGCAGTTCTTC,CASSLEWQGLNEQFF
NA,TRBV11-2,TRBD1,TRBJ2-1,TGTGCCAGCAGCTCGGACAGGGAGGACGAGCAGTTCTTC,CASSSDREDEQFF
NA,TRBV5-1,NA,TRBJ2-1,TGCGCCAGCAGCCCCCGCGTAGCGGCAAGCTCCTACAATGAGCAGTTCTTC,CASSPRVAASSYNEQFF
NA,TRBV4-1,NA,TRBJ1-4,TGCGCCAGCAGCCACAGGGTGACTAATGAAAAACTGTTTTTT,CASSHRVTNEKLFF
NA,TRBV23-1,TRBD2,TRBJ2-1,TGCGCCAGCAGTCACGCGGGAGGGCCGAGGAATGAGCAGTTCTTC,CASSHAGGPRNEQFF
NA,TRBV29-1,NA,TRBJ2-7,TGCAGCGTTACAGGGACATCCTACGAGCAGTACTTC,CSVTGTSYEQYF
NA,TRBV7-9,NA,TRBJ1-6,TGTGCCAGCAGCTCCCTCCTTTCGGCGAATTCACCCCTCCACTTT,CASSSLLSANSPLHF
NA,TRBV28,TRBD1,TRBJ1-1,TGTGCCAGCAGGACAGGGGTGAACACTGAAGCTTTCTTT,CASRTGVNTEAFF
NA,TRBV9,NA,TRBJ2-1,TGTGCCAGCAGCGTGGGGAGTGTCTACAATGAGCAGTTCTTC,CASSVGSVYNEQFF
NA,TRBV28,NA,TRBJ2-1,TGTGCCAGCAGTTCGAGCCCCAGGCACAATGAGCAGTTCTTC,CASSSSPRHNEQFF
NA,TRBV4-1,TRBD1,TRBJ1-6,TGCGCCAGCAGCCACTCAGACAGGGACCCCTATAATTCACCCCTCCACTTT,CASSHSDRDPYNSPLHF
NA,TRBV29-1,NA,TRBJ1-4,TGCAGCGTCGCTGGAGGGTATGGTGAAAAACTGTTTTTT,CSVAGGYGEKLFF
NA,TRBV7-9,TRBD2,TRBJ2-3,TGTGCCAGCAGCCTACTAGCGGGATGGGCGGAAGATACGCAGTATTTT,CASSLLAGWAEDTQYF
NA,TRBV6-5,NA,TRBJ2-5,TGTGCCAGCAGCGGGTCACCGAAAGAGACCCAGTACTTC,CASSGSPKETQYF
NA,TRBV7-2,NA,TRBJ2-3,TGTGCCAGCAGCCGTATCCGAGGAACTAGCACAGATACGCAGTATTTT,CASSRIRGTSTDTQYF